This T cell receptor beta chain was recovered during a study of OX40 agonist ivuxolimab in advanced cancers. Study-wide points: Blood T cells, both CD4+ and CD8+, expanded clonally by week 6 at 0.1 to 3.0 mg/kg.

Clones were sequenced by immunoSEQ multiplex PCR, and TCRdb holds only the in-frame ones, with some missing. The table has about 34,000 clones, around 84% seen once. Patients with a history of autoimmune disease or on systemic immunosuppression were excluded. Germline-derived CDR1 and CDR2 are MNHEY and SMNVEV (reference sequence). The CDR3 runs 17 residues. V was pared by 4 bases and J by 0 bases, with 11 bases of the junction left unmatched. A remark on this clone: Its antigen remains unknown.

This material consisted of CD4+ or CD8+ T cells sorted from blood, taken in a trial of the OX40 agonist ivuxolimab. The V call is TRBV27, the J call TRBJ1-1; 7 nucleotides line up with TRBD1. The source of this sequence is an adult with an advanced solid tumor such as melanoma, head and neck, liver or kidney cancer. The chain's CDR3 is CASSSLGTAGMNTEAFF. As DNA, the CDR3 is TGTGCCAGCAGTTCGCTCGGGACAGCAGGAATGAACACTGAAGCTTTCTTT.